Included here is one T cell receptor beta chain sequence, with context. Assay: immunoSEQ multiplex PCR; the TCRdb copy retains only in-frame clones and omits some. Among a few hundred thousand clones listed, just under 90% were seen once. The data were taken from a study of blood T cell repertoires in COVID-19. Study background: PBMCs, B-cell-depleted T cells, or T cells provided the cDNA or gDNA that made up the material.

This CDR3 has 15 residues. Trimming left V 5 bases short and J 8 bases short, with 24 bases between. CDR1 is GTSNPN and CDR2 is SVGIG in the germline V gene (reference sequence). This receptor was identified in a woman aged 30 to 39 who had recovered from COVID-19. The sequencing input was PBMCs or T cells enriched from blood (not recorded which). This chain joins TRBV30 and TRBJ1-2; no firm D call. CDR3 DNA: TGTGCCTGGCAACCTCAACTTATCTTGGGCTTAGGCTACACCTTC. It encodes CAWQPQLILGLGYTF.